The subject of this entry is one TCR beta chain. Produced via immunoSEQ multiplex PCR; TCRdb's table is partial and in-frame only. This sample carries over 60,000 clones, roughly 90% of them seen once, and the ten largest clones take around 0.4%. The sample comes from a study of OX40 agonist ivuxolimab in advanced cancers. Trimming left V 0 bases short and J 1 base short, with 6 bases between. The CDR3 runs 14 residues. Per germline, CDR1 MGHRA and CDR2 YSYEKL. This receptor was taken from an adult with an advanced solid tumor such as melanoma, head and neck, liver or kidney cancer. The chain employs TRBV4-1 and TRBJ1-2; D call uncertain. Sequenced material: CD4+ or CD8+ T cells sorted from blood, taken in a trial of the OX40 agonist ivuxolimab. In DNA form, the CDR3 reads TGCGCCAGCAGCCAAGATGAATATAACTATGGCTACACCTTC. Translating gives CASSQDEYNYGYTF.